The source of this T cell receptor (beta chain) is a study of human T cells and chemical hapten exposure. This clonotype was seen at least ten times. Its antigen remains unidentified. The CDR3 is made up of 11 amino acids. V was pared by 4 bases and J by 0 bases, with 3 bases between. Germline V gene lookup returns CDR1 DFQATT and CDR2 SNEGSKA (reference sequence). During construction of the library, unique molecular identifiers were attached to individual cDNA molecules for quantitative, reproducible TCR counting. One entry per CDR3 protein, called by TCRdb with MiXCR from the RACE reads. This table has a few hundred thousand distinct CDR3 sequences, 7.5% to 9% appearing once. The sample's time point: pre-sensitization, week 0. The sample's treatment: therapeutic diphenylcyclopropenone sensitization with weekly scalp DPC. Findings and caveats of the study: Compared to controls, expanded TCRs made significantly more large clusters of similar CDR3s. TCRs whose frequency exceeded 1 in 1000 remained the same following DPC sensitization.

This chain connects TRBV20-1 to TRBJ1-2; D is uncertain. The starting material was whole blood, obtained in connection with sensitization to the hapten diphenylcyclopropenone (DPC). The origin of this receptor is a man aged 18 to 29 with alopecia areata. Some clones in this sample may be carry-over from other donors' samples. CDR3 region: CSATANYGYTF. Written as DNA, the CDR3 is TGCAGTGCTACAGCTAACTATGGCTACACCTTC.